The 15 T cell receptor beta chains below were found in one sample sequenced in a study of shared clonotypes between healthy human individuals. Sequencing used immunoSEQ multiplex PCR; TCRdb keeps in-frame clones, though not all of them. The sample includes some 530,000 clones, almost 80% of them seen just once. The sequencing input was PBMCs. The receptors come from a woman aged 40 to 55 in good health. Some clones in this sample may be carry-over from other donors' samples.

The CDR3 is CATSRASSGETQYF. The CDR3 bases are TGTGCCACCTCGAGGGCTAGCAGTGGGGAGACCCAGTACTTC. The genes are TRBV15 and TRBJ2-5; D is possibly TRBD2 (5 bases). The CDR3 is made up of 14 amino acids. Germline CDR1 reads LNHNV; CDR2 reads YYDKDF (reference sequence). Between the trimmed V and J ends, which lost 8 bases and 5 bases, there was a span of 18 bases.

The CDR3 is CASTNRLTGVQETQYF. Written as DNA, the CDR3 is TGCGCCAGCACCAACCGATTAACAGGGGTTCAAGAGACCCAGTACTTC. J is TRBJ2-5 and V is TRBV5-1; 7 bases line up with TRBD1. This CDR3 has 16 residues. The germline CDR1 and CDR2 sequences are SGHRS and YFSETQ. V was pared by 6 bases and J by 2 bases, with 13 bases of the junction left unmatched.

Note on this clone: Other DNA sequences from this sample encode an identical CDR3 as well. The chain joins TRBV5-1 to TRBJ2-3; D remains unclear. V lost 0 bases and J lost 1, with 6 bases in between. Germline V gives CDR1 SGHRS, CDR2 YFSETQ. The CDR3 spans 14 residues. The CDR3 region is CASSLGAGTDTQYF. CDR3 nucleotide sequence: TGCGCCAGCAGCTTGGGGGCTGGCACAGATACGCAGTATTTT.

A note on this clone: This likely reflects a read error, since a far larger clone is one base away. The same CDR3 can be traced to other DNA sequences in this sample. The rearrangement links TRBV30 to TRBJ1-1, with D tentatively TRBD1 (6 bases). This CDR3 spans 12 amino acids. The germline gives CDR1 GTSNPN, CDR2 SVGIG (reference sequence). V lost 3 bases to trimming and J lost 8 bases, with 13 bases between them. CDR3 nucleotide sequence: TGTGCCTGGAGGGGGGCGGCAGCCGAAGCTTTCTTT. It translates to CAWRGAAAEAFF.

This clone was found once. The chain couples TRBV5-4 to TRBJ2-5; D might be TRBD2 (6 bases). The CDR3 has 13 residues. With 4 bases removed from V and 5 bases from J, the gap between germline ends came to 12 bases. In germline, CDR1 is SGHNT, CDR2 YYREEE (reference sequence). The DNA for the CDR3 is TGTGCCAGCAGCGTTCGGGAGCGGGAGACCCAGTACTTC. It translates to CASSVRERETQYF.

The gene calls are TRBV6-1 and TRBJ2-3; the D gene is possibly TRBD1 (6 bases). This CDR3 has 16 amino acids. In germline, CDR1 is MNHNS, CDR2 SASEGT. Trimming took 4 bases from V and 2 from J, leaving 16 bases between them. CDR3 sequence (DNA): TGTGCCAGCAGTGCCCCGGACAGATGGTCCACAGATACGCAGTATTTT. This translates into CASSAPDRWSTDTQYF.

The V and J genes are TRBV9 and TRBJ2-7; no clear D. The germline V and J ends were trimmed by 0 bases and 2 bases, with 6 bases remaining between them. CDR1 and CDR2 from the germline V gene are SGDLS and YYNGEE. The CDR3 length is 13 residues. The CDR3 DNA follows: TGTGCCAGCAGCGTAGGACGGACCTACGAGCAGTACTTC. Amino acid sequence: CASSVGRTYEQYF.

This rearrangement joins TRBV5-1 to TRBJ2-6, with D possibly TRBD2 on 6 matching bases. Germline V lookup: CDR1 SGHRS, CDR2 YFSETQ. The CDR3 totals 14 residues. The V end was cut by 4 bases, the J end by 2 bases, with 7 bases between. The CDR3 protein is CASSAGPGANVLTF. The CDR3 coding sequence is TGCGCCAGCAGCGCGGGGCCTGGGGCCAACGTCCTGACTTTC.

The chain uses TRBV5-1 and TRBJ2-1, with D hard to call. Germline CDR1 is SGHRS and CDR2 is YFSETQ. CDR3 length: 13 residues. The V and J ends lost 4 bases and 8 bases respectively, with 13 bases between them. For the CDR3, the DNA is TGCGCCAGCAGCCGCTCTTACATGGATGAGCAGTTCTTC. This sequence encodes CASSRSYMDEQFF.

The chain carries TRBV23-1 and TRBJ2-7, with TRBD2 identical over 8 bases. TRBV23-1 is sorted into the ORF group, with uncertain function. The CDR3 runs to 15 residues. Unmatched junction bases numbered 10, after V lost 4 bases and J lost 5 bases. Written as DNA, the CDR3 is TGCGCCAGCAGTCGAGGGCTGCGGGAGGTCGACGAGCAGTACTTC. It codes for CASSRGLREVDEQYF.

The chain recombines TRBV7-8 with TRBJ2-2, with D possibly matching TRBD1 (5 bases). The germline V and J ends were trimmed by 1 base and 7 bases, with 16 bases remaining between them. Germline-derived CDR1 and CDR2 are SGHVS and FQNEAQ. The CDR3 loop spans 16 amino acids. The CDR3 DNA sequence: TGTGCCAGCAGCTTAGAGGTCGTCAGGGCGGACGGGGAGCTGTTTTTT. Protein product: CASSLEVVRADGELFF. The full variable domain, in which reference TRBV7-8 and TRBJ2-2 provide the parts outside the CDR3, is GAGVSQSPRYKVAKRGQDVALRCDPISGHVSLFWYQQALGQGPEFLTYFQNEAQLDKSGLPSDRFFAERPEGSVSTLKIQRTQQEDSAVYLCASSLEVVRADGELFFGEGSRLTVL.

V gene TRBV7-9 combines with J gene TRBJ2-1, with 9 positions matching TRBD2. The CDR3 has 16 amino acids. Germline assignment: CDR1 SEHNR and CDR2 FQNEAQ (reference sequence). Trimming at V came to 2 bases and at J to 6 bases, leaving 8 bases not matched to a gene. CDR3 in DNA: TGTGCCAGCAGCTTACCTGGCTTAGCGGGAGTCAATGAGCAGTTCTTC. Residues: CASSLPGLAGVNEQFF.

This chain connects TRBV7-9 to TRBJ2-1; a possible D gene is TRBD1 (5 bases). The CDR3 has 15 amino acids. Germline V gene lookup returns CDR1 SEHNR and CDR2 FQNEAQ (reference sequence). V lost 1 base to trimming and J lost 0 bases, with 7 bases between them. CDR3 in DNA: TGTGCCAGCAGCTTAGGCAGGGCCTCCTACAATGAGCAGTTCTTC. This gives the protein CASSLGRASYNEQFF. The whole variable domain, filled in from reference TRBV7-9 and TRBJ2-1, reads DTGVSQNPRHKITKRGQNVTFRCDPISEHNRLYWYRQTLGQGPEFLTYFQNEAQLEKSRLLSDRFSAERPKGSFSTLEIQRTEQGDSAMYLCASSLGRASYNEQFFGPGTRLTVL.

The rearrangement uses TRBV13 and TRBJ1-1; D not resolved. This CDR3 is 12 amino acids long. The germline gives CDR1 PRHDT, CDR2 FYEKMQ (reference sequence). The V end lost 5 bases, the J end lost 7 bases, and 11 bases lay between the germline ends. The CDR3 coding sequence is TGTGCCAGCAGCCTCTATGTAGGTGAAGCTTTCTTT. The encoded protein is CASSLYVGEAFF.

J is TRBJ1-1 and V is TRBV18; 9 nucleotides agree with TRBD1. Germline values: CDR1 KGHSH, CDR2 LQKENI. V trimming: 5 bases; J trimming: 1 base; junction bases outside the gene matches: 2. The CDR3 has 14 residues. The CDR3 loop reads CASSTGGPNTEAFF. The CDR3 DNA reads TGTGCCAGCTCAACAGGGGGCCCGAACACTGAAGCTTTCTTT.